These 2 T cell receptor beta chains were all obtained from the same sample, sequenced in a study of OX40 agonist ivuxolimab in advanced cancers. Profiling relied on immunoSEQ multiplex PCR, and the TCRdb table lists in-frame clones only, not all of them. This table has tens of thousands of clones, more than 70% appearing once. Sequencing used CD4+ or CD8+ T cells sorted from blood, obtained in a trial of the OX40 agonist ivuxolimab. The source of these receptors is an adult with an advanced solid tumor such as melanoma, head and neck, liver or kidney cancer.

This clone appeared a few times. The chain recombines TRBV30 with TRBJ1-5, with a possible D match to TRBD1 (5 bases). This CDR3 is built from 15 residues. Germline values: CDR1 GTSNPN, CDR2 SVGIG (reference sequence). The ends were cut back, 4 bases at V and 5 bases at J, with 18 bases in the middle. CDR3 residues: CAWNGAGRKDQPQHF. The CDR3 DNA follows: TGTGCCTGGAATGGGGCGGGCAGGAAGGATCAGCCCCAGCATTTT.

Details on this clone: Other DNA sequences from this sample encode an identical CDR3 as well. The genes are TRBV18 and TRBJ2-6; 7 bases fit TRBD1. Trimming cost V 6 bases and J 4 bases; bases outside gene matches: 12. In germline, CDR1 is KGHSH, CDR2 LQKENI. The CDR3 length is 17 residues. The chain's CDR3 is CASSPSGQSRGANVLTF. CDR3 bases: TGTGCCAGCTCGCCTTCGGGACAGTCGAGAGGGGCCAACGTCCTGACTTTC. Full variable domain (outside the CDR3, taken from reference TRBV18 and TRBJ2-6): NAGVMQNPRHLVRRRGQEARLRCSPMKGHSHVYWYRQLPEEGLKFMVYLQKENIIDESGMPKERFSAEFPKEGPSILRIQQVVRGDSAAYFCASSPSGQSRGANVLTFGAGSRLTVL.